This TCR beta chain comes out of a study of shared clonotypes between healthy human individuals. Assay used: immunoSEQ multiplex PCR; TCRdb lists only in-frame clones, some missing. The sample comprises 2 million to 2.5 million clones, around 95% of which are singletons, and more than 0.1% rests with the top ten. From germline, CDR1 is KGHSY and CDR2 FQNENV. V lost 2 bases, J lost 3 bases, and 11 bases lay in between. The CDR3 spans 14 residues. The specimen was naive CD4+ T cells sorted from blood. The subset: CD45RA+ positively selected. The genes are TRBV16 and TRBJ2-7; a possible D gene is TRBD1 (5 bases). This TCR came from a man aged 18 to 29 in good health. In nucleotides, the CDR3 is TGTGCCAGCAGCCAACGCAGGACAAGCTACGAGCAGTACTTC. It is translated as CASSQRRTSYEQYF.